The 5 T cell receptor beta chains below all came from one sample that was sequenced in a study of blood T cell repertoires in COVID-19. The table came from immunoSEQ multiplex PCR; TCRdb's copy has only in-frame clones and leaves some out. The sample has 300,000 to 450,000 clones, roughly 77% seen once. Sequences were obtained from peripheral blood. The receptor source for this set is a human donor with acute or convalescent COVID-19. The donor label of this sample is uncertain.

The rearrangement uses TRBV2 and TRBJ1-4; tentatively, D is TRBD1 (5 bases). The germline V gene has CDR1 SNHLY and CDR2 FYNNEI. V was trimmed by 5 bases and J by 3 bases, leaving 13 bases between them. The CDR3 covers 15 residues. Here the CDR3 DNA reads TGTGCCAGCAGTAACAGGTTGAGTGCTAATGAAAAACTGTTTTTT. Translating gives CASSNRLSANEKLFF.

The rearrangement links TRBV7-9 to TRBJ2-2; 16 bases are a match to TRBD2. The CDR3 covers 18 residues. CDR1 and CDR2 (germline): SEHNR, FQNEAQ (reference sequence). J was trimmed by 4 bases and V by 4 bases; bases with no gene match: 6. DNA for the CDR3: TGTGCCAGCAGCTCCCCGGGACTAGCGGGAGGGACCACCGGGGAGCTGTTTTTT. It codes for CASSSPGLAGGTTGELFF. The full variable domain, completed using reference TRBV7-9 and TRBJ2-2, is DTGVSQNPRHKITKRGQNVTFRCDPISEHNRLYWYRQTLGQGPEFLTYFQNEAQLEKSRLLSDRFSAERPKGSFSTLEIQRTEQGDSAMYLCASSSPGLAGGTTGELFFGEGSRLTVL.

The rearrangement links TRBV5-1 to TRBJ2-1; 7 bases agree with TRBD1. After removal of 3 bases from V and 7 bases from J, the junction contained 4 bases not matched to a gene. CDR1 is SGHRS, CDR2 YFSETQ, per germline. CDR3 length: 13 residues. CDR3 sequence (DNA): TGCGCCAGCAGCTGGGGGACAGTTAATGAGCAGTTCTTC. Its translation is CASSWGTVNEQFF. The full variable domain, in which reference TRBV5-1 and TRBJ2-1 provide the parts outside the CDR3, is KAGVTQTPRYLIKTRGQQVTLSCSPISGHRSVSWYQQTPGQGLQFLFEYFSETQRNKGNFPGRFSGRQFSNSRSEMNVSTLELGDSALYLCASSWGTVNEQFFGPGTRLTVL.

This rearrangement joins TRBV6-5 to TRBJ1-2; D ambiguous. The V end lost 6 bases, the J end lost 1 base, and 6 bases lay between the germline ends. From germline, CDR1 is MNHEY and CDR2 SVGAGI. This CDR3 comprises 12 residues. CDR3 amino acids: CASSSDNYGYTF. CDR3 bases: TGTGCCAGCAGCTCAGATAACTATGGCTACACCTTC.

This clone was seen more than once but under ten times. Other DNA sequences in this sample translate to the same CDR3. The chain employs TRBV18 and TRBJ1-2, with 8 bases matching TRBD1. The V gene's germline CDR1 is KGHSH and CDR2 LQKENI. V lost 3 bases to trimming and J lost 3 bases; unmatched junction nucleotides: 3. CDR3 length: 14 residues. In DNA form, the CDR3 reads TGTGCCAGCTCACCGCCGACAGGGGACTATGGCTACACCTTC. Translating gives CASSPPTGDYGYTF. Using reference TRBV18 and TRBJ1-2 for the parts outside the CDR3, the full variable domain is NAGVMQNPRHLVRRRGQEARLRCSPMKGHSHVYWYRQLPEEGLKFMVYLQKENIIDESGMPKERFSAEFPKEGPSILRIQQVVRGDSAAYFCASSPPTGDYGYTFGSGTRLTVV.